This T cell receptor (beta chain) was sequenced for a study of blood T cells in healthy people across ages. Broader study findings: Strongly correlated with naive T cell percentage was TCR beta diversity.

The donors, all healthy, were Caucasians living in Russia, aged roughly 6 to 95. A minimum of 6 micrograms of total RNA was extracted per sample. This clonotype has a handful of counts. The antigen is not known. Germline lookup yields CDR1 SGHRS and CDR2 YFSETQ. The V segment lost 4 bases and the J segment 1 base; nucleotides outside the gene matches: 16. The CDR3 contains 20 residues. Alongside a J-beta primer mix, a sample-barcoded 5' primer served in a second PCR lasting roughly 7 to 11 cycles. The template-switch adaptor was a 5' adaptor with 12 random nucleotides. It tagged each cDNA molecule. TCRdb reprocessed the 5' RACE reads with MiXCR, giving one entry per CDR3 protein. This table holds hundreds of thousands of distinct CDR3 sequences, 46% found once.

This sequence joins TRBV5-1 and TRBJ2-2, with 10 bases fitting TRBD2. Input material: blood. This clonotype was sampled from a man older than 75 in good health. Written as DNA, the CDR3 is TGCGCCAGCAGCCCCTCTAGCGGGAGTTTGGGAGGTCGGAACACCGGGGAGCTGTTTTTT. This sequence encodes CASSPSSGSLGGRNTGELFF.